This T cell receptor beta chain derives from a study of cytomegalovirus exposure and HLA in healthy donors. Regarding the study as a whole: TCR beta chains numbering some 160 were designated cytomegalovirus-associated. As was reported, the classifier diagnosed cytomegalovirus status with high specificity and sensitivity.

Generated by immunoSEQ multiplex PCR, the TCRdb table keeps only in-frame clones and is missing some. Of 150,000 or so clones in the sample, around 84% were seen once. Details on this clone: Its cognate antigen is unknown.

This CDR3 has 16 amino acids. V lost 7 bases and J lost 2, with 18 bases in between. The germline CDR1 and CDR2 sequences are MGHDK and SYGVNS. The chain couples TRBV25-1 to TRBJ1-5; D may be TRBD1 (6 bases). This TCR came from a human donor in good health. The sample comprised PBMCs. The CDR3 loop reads CASTGPPGARNQPQHF. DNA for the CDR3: TGTGCCAGCACGGGACCACCAGGGGCCCGCAATCAGCCCCAGCATTTT.